These 11 T cell receptor beta chains share one sample of origin, sequenced in a study of blood T cell repertoires in COVID-19. Produced via immunoSEQ multiplex PCR; TCRdb's table is partial and in-frame only. This sample has 250,000 or so clones; about four fifths occur once, and the top ten carry about 3.8%. The sample consisted of PBMCs or T cells enriched from blood (not recorded which). These receptors all stem from a middle-aged woman who had been exposed to COVID-19.

V usage is TRBV15 and J usage is TRBJ2-1; D is possibly TRBD1 (5 bases). The V gene's germline CDR1 is LNHNV and CDR2 YYDKDF (reference sequence). This CDR3 has 11 amino acids. V shed 2 bases and J shed 10 bases, with 6 bases lying between them. CDR3 sequence (DNA): TGTGCCACCAGCAGACAGGGAGAGCAGTTCTTC. Amino acid sequence: CATSRQGEQFF.

The chain joins TRBV7-2 to TRBJ1-5, with 7 nucleotides matching TRBD1. J gave up 8 bases and V 1 base, and 8 bases lay outside the gene matches. Germline V gene data show CDR1 as SGHTA and CDR2 as FQGNSA. The CDR3 has 15 amino acids. CDR3 sequence (DNA): TGTGCCAGCAGCTTAGACAGGGGCGTGAATAAGCCCCAGCATTTT. It encodes CASSLDRGVNKPQHF. The whole variable domain, filled in from reference TRBV7-2 and TRBJ1-5, reads GAGVSQSPSNKVTEKGKDVELRCDPISGHTALYWYRQSLGQGLEFLIYFQGNSAPDKSGLPSDRFSAERTGGSVSTLTIQRTQQEDSAVYLCASSLDRGVNKPQHFGDGTRLSIL.

The V call is TRBV6-2 or TRBV6-3, the J call TRBJ1-1, with D perhaps matching TRBD1 (5 bases). Germline V gene sequence: CDR1 MNHEY, CDR2 SVGEGT. With 6 bases removed from V and 6 bases from J, the gap between germline ends came to 26 bases. The CDR3 covers 17 residues. The CDR3 loop reads CASSSPYMAGRKAEAFF. The CDR3, as DNA: TGTGCCAGCAGCTCCCCATATATGGCAGGGCGAAAGGCTGAAGCTTTCTTT.

V and J are TRBV5-1 and TRBJ2-2; the match to TRBD1 covers 7 bases. Germline values: CDR1 SGHRS, CDR2 YFSETQ. Unmatched junction bases numbered 6, after V lost 4 bases and J lost 3 bases. This CDR3 region has 15 residues. In DNA form, the CDR3 reads TGCGCCAGCAGCCCGCGCAGGGGGTACACCGGGGAGCTGTTTTTT. It codes for CASSPRRGYTGELFF. Variable domain in full (rest from reference TRBV5-1 and TRBJ2-2): KAGVTQTPRYLIKTRGQQVTLSCSPISGHRSVSWYQQTPGQGLQFLFEYFSETQRNKGNFPGRFSGRQFSNSRSEMNVSTLELGDSALYLCASSPRRGYTGELFFGEGSRLTVL.

This clone was counted between two and nine times. V and J are TRBV29-1 and TRBJ1-1; TRBD1 aligns across 7 bases. J was trimmed by 4 bases and V by 6 bases; bases with no gene match: 8. CDR1 and CDR2 from the germline V gene are SQVTM and ANQGSEA. The CDR3 length is 13 residues. Here the CDR3 reads CSVPRGQITEAFF. The CDR3 DNA is TGCAGCGTCCCGAGGGGGCAGATCACTGAAGCTTTCTTT.

The chain has TRBV7-9 and TRBJ2-5, with D possibly TRBD2 on 5 matching bases. From germline, CDR1 is SEHNR and CDR2 FQNEAQ (reference sequence). The CDR3 totals 16 residues. Trimming shortened V by 5 bases and J by 5 bases, and 21 bases separated the two germline ends. Here the CDR3 reads CASSPFSRGRRETQYF. Written as DNA, the CDR3 is TGTGCCAGCAGCCCCTTTAGTCGGGGTCGGAGGGAGACCCAGTACTTC.

The chain recombines TRBV5-1 with TRBJ1-4; D possibly corresponds to TRBD1 (5 bases). The V end was cut by 0 bases, the J end by 8 bases, with 14 bases between. CDR1 is SGHRS, CDR2 YFSETQ, per germline. This CDR3 contains 15 residues. The CDR3 is CASSLEAGAEEKLFF. DNA for the CDR3: TGCGCCAGCAGCTTGGAGGCTGGGGCTGAGGAAAAACTGTTTTTT.

The chain links TRBV6-5 to TRBJ1-6; 7 bases are a match to TRBD1. Germline V lookup: CDR1 MNHEY, CDR2 SVGAGI. J lost 8 bases, V lost 10 bases, and 11 bases had no gene match. The CDR3 contains 14 residues. CDR3 sequence (DNA): TGTGCCACCAGGGGGGCAGGGGGTGATTCACCCCTCCACTTT. It codes for CATRGAGGDSPLHF.

The chain carries TRBV19 and TRBJ2-3, with TRBD2 as a possible D gene (5 bases). CDR3 length equals 11 residues. Germline V gene lookup returns CDR1 LNHDA and CDR2 SQIVND (reference sequence). Trimming shortened V by 5 bases and J by 6 bases, and 6 bases separated the two germline ends. The DNA of the CDR3 is TGTGCCAGTAGTGGCGGGGATACGCAGTATTTT. It encodes CASSGGDTQYF.

V and J are TRBV5-1 and TRBJ1-1; D call uncertain. Germline V gene data show CDR1 as SGHRS and CDR2 as YFSETQ. The CDR3 consists of 15 residues. Trimming left V 3 bases short and J 0 bases short, with 12 bases between. The CDR3 reads CASSSTRRLNTEAFF. For the CDR3, the DNA is TGCGCCAGCAGCTCGACGAGGCGGTTGAACACTGAAGCTTTCTTT.

In its sample, this clone was seen once. This sequence joins TRBV5-1 and TRBJ2-3, with 14 bases matching TRBD2. The V gene end was trimmed by 4 bases and the J gene end by 5 bases; junction bases not matched to a gene: 12. The germline V gene encodes CDR1 SGHRS and CDR2 YFSETQ. The CDR3 sequence is 18 residues long. The CDR3 spells CASSPSGTSGGSGDTQYF. CDR3 bases: TGCGCCAGCAGCCCCTCCGGGACTAGCGGGGGAAGTGGAGATACGCAGTATTTT.